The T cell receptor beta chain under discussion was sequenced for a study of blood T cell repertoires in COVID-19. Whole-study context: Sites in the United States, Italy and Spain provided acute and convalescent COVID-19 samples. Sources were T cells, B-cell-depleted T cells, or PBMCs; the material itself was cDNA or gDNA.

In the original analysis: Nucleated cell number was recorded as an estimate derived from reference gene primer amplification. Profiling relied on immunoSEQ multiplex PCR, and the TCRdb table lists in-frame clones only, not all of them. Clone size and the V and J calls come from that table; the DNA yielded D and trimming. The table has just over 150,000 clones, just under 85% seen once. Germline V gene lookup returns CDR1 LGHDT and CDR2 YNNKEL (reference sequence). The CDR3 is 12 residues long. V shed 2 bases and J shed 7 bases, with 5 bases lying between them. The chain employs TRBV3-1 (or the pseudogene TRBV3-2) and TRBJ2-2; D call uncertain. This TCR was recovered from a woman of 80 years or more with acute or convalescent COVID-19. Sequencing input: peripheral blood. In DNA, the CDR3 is TGTGCCAGCAGCCAATCAATCGGGGAGCTGTTTTTT. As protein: CASSQSIGELFF.